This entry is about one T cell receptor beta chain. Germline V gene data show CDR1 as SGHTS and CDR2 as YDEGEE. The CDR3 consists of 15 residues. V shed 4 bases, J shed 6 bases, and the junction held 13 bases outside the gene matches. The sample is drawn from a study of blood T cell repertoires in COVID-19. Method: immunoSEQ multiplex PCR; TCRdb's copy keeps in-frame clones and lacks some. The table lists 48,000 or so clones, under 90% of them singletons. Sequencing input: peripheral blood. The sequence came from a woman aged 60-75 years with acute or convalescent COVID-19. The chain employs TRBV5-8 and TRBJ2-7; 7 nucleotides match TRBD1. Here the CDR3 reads CASSLTGTAWGEQYF. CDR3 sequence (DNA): TGTGCCAGCAGCCTCACCGGGACAGCTTGGGGCGAGCAGTACTTC.